This passage covers 21 T cell receptor beta chains from one sample sequenced in a study of breast tumors, draining lymph nodes, adjacent tissues (dated by TCRdb to about 2016). Library creation used multiplex PCR. The reads were generated on an Illumina HiSeq 2000. In TCRdb, the public reads were trimmed at Q25 with fastp and aligned with MiXCR, with productive beta chains retained. Duplicate CDR3 protein sequences are folded into a single record with the most common DNA and genes. In this sample the table shows about 270,000 distinct CDR3 sequences, over 30% of which occur a single time. The ten most abundant clones make up 0.85% to 1.3% of the sample. Lymph node samples came from the axillary draining lymph nodes of breast cancer patients. The sequenced sample was axillary lymph node tissue. These receptors originate from a female donor with breast cancer. Some clones in this sample may be carry-over from other donors' samples.

This clonotype was recorded at least ten times. This chain links TRBV2 with TRBJ1-3; D not resolved. Germline V gene lookup returns CDR1 SNHLY and CDR2 FYNNEI. The CDR3 is 14 residues long. The ends were cut back, 8 bases at V and 1 base at J, with 12 bases in the middle. Here the CDR3 DNA reads TGTGCCAGCCGCGACACAGCATCTGGAAACACCATATATTTT. It translates to CASRDTASGNTIYF.

The chain combines TRBV6-1 with TRBJ1-5; 8 bases are a match to TRBD1. Germline CDR1 is MNHNS and CDR2 is SASEGT. The CDR3 has 14 amino acids. V was clipped by 7 bases and J by 6 bases; unmatched bases: 8. CDR3 sequence (DNA): TGTGCCAGCAATAAGGACAGGGCTGGTCAGCCCCAGCATTTT. Translating gives CASNKDRAGQPQHF.

This clonotype was recorded many times. This chain links TRBV6-1 with TRBJ1-2, with D possibly TRBD1 on 5 matching bases. The CDR3 sequence is 12 residues long. From germline, CDR1 is MNHNS and CDR2 SASEGT. Trimming removed 7 bases at V and 6 bases at J, with 12 bases between. The CDR3 nucleotides read TGTGCCAGCATGGAAGGACATCATGGCTACACCTTC. Translation gives CASMEGHHGYTF.

The chain uses TRBV28 and TRBJ2-3; a weak D match, TRBD2 (6 bases). V lost 0 bases to trimming and J lost 2 bases, with 9 bases between them. CDR3 length: 15 residues. Germline CDR1 and CDR2: MDHEN and SYDVKM. The CDR3 here is CASSLWGTSTDTQYF. Here the CDR3 DNA reads TGTGCCAGCAGTTTATGGGGGACTTCCACAGATACGCAGTATTTT.

The sample holds many counts of this clonotype. The CDR3 DNA is TGCGCGACCTTGGCGTCGGGGGCCGGGGAGCTGTTTTTT. Protein product: CATLASGAGELFF. This rearrangement joins TRBV10-2 to TRBJ2-2; D is perhaps TRBD2 (6 bases). The CDR3 has 13 residues. Germline V gene lookup returns CDR1 WSHSY and CDR2 SAAADI.

At least ten counts were recorded for this clonotype. The chain has TRBV2 and TRBJ2-5, with D perhaps TRBD1 or TRBD2 (6 bases each). The V gene lost 7 bases and the J gene lost 3 bases, with 15 bases spanning the gap. The CDR3 spans 14 residues. Germline loops: CDR1 SNHLY, CDR2 FYNNEI. The CDR3: CASNLDRTKETQYF. The CDR3 DNA sequence: TGTGCCAGCAATCTAGACAGGACTAAAGAGACCCAGTACTTC.

The sample holds many counts of this clonotype. V and J are TRBV5-1 and TRBJ1-2; perhaps TRBD1 as D (5 bases). Germline-derived CDR1 and CDR2 are SGHRS and YFSETQ. The CDR3 extends over 16 amino acids. Trimming shortened V by 0 bases and J by 3 bases, and 15 bases separated the two germline ends. As DNA, the CDR3 is TGCGCCAGCAGCTTGGCCTCGACAGCGAGATACTATGGCTACACCTTC. Its translation is CASSLASTARYYGYTF.

There are many counts of this clonotype. The junction does not match germline at one end; this may be a read error. This chain uses TRBV19 with TRBJ2-2; 7 bases fit TRBD1. CDR3 length: 14 residues. The germline V gene encodes CDR1 LNHDA and CDR2 SQIVND (reference sequence). The CDR3 nucleotides are TGTGCCAGTAGTTTAGACAGGGCCACCGGGGAGCTGTTTTTT. Protein sequence: CASSLDRATGELFF.

This clonotype was observed at least ten times. The CDR3 loop reads CSARDPAASGGPYNEQFF. CDR3 nucleotide sequence: TGCAGTGCTAGAGATCCCGCGGCTAGCGGGGGACCCTACAATGAGCAGTTCTTC. This chain uses TRBV20-1 with TRBJ2-1; 10 bases fit TRBD2. Germline V gene data show CDR1 as DFQATT and CDR2 as SNEGSKA (reference sequence). The CDR3 is 18 amino acids. The V and J ends lost 0 bases and 2 bases, in that order; junction bases with no gene match: 10.

This clonotype has a count of ten or more. The CDR3 protein is CASSFRQPATNEKLFF. The CDR3 DNA reads TGTGCCAGCAGTTTTAGGCAGCCGGCAACTAATGAAAAACTGTTTTTT. This chain links TRBV6-5 with TRBJ1-4; no clear D gene. Looked up from germline, CDR1 is MNHEY and CDR2 is SVGAGI. This CDR3 has 16 residues. Between the trimmed V and J ends, which lost 4 bases and 0 bases, there was a span of 12 bases.

The chain is built from TRBV7-2 and TRBJ1-6; a possible D gene is TRBD1 (5 bases). The CDR3 runs to 16 residues. V shed 3 bases and J shed 6 bases, with 15 bases lying between them. Per the germline V gene, CDR1 is SGHTA and CDR2 is FQGNSA. The CDR3 nucleotides are TGTGCCAGCAGCTTGGATGGGGCAAGGATTAATTCACCCCTCCACTTT. Its protein product is CASSLDGARINSPLHF.

Only a few counts were recorded for this clonotype. V is TRBV28 and J is TRBJ2-7, with 11 bases fitting TRBD2. Germline V gives CDR1 MDHEN, CDR2 SYDVKM. The CDR3 spans 16 residues. V gave up 7 bases and J gave up 5 bases; unmatched junction bases: 13. Here the CDR3 reads CASNGHGTSGGHEQYF. DNA of the CDR3: TGTGCCAGCAACGGACACGGGACTAGCGGAGGCCACGAGCAGTACTTC.

Regarding this clonotype: A much larger clone lies one base from this, so it may be a read error. This chain connects TRBV19 to TRBJ2-1; TRBD2 matches 9 bases. There are 18 residues in the CDR3. CDR1 is LNHDA, CDR2 SQIVND, per germline (reference sequence). The CDR3 region is CASSIDGTSLSSYNERFF. CDR3 coding DNA: TGTGCCAGTAGTATAGATGGGACTAGCCTTAGCTCCTACAATGAGCGGTTCTTC.

Ten or more counts support this clonotype. The chain uses TRBV6-5 and TRBJ2-7; D is perhaps TRBD2 (5 bases). The V end lost 6 bases, the J end lost 0 bases, and 15 bases lay between the germline ends. The germline CDR1 and CDR2 sequences are MNHEY and SVGAGI. This CDR3 has 15 residues. The CDR3 region is CASSQRVSGSYEQYF. CDR3 nucleotide sequence: TGTGCCAGCAGCCAAAGGGTGAGCGGCTCCTACGAGCAGTACTTC.

This clonotype was detected once. The gene calls are TRBV6-1 and TRBJ2-3; the match to TRBD1 covers 8 bases. The J segment lost 0 bases and the V segment lost 10 bases, leaving 6 bases of the junction unmatched. There are 14 residues in the CDR3. Germline CDR1 MNHNS, CDR2 SASEGT. Here the CDR3 reads CATGTGSSTDTQYF. Written as DNA, the CDR3 is TGTGCCACCGGGACAGGCTCTAGCACAGATACGCAGTATTTT.

Ten or more counts support this clonotype. The chain carries TRBV29-1 and TRBJ2-7; 9 bases fit TRBD2. The CDR3 contains 14 residues. Germline V CDR1 and CDR2: SQVTM, ANQGSEA. Trimming removed 2 bases from V and 5 bases from J; junction bases left unmatched: 7. The CDR3 bases are TGCAGCGTTGAACGCCTAGCGGGAACCCACGAGCAGTACTTC. The encoded protein is CSVERLAGTHEQYF.

At least ten counts were recorded for this clonotype. The chain uses TRBV7-9 and TRBJ2-2; D unresolved. V lost 5 bases, J lost 7 bases, and 14 bases lay in between. CDR1 and CDR2 (germline): SEHNR, FQNEAQ (reference sequence). The CDR3 consists of 14 residues. The CDR3: CASSATGRFGELFF. The CDR3 bases are TGTGCCAGCAGCGCGACGGGTAGATTCGGGGAGCTGTTTTTT.

This clonotype was found many times. This chain uses TRBV20-1 with TRBJ2-7; the match to TRBD2 covers 11 bases. The CDR3 length is 15 residues. V shed 6 bases, J shed 3 bases, and the junction held 10 bases outside the gene matches. Germline CDR1 DFQATT, CDR2 SNEGSKA (reference sequence). CDR3 amino acids: CSAGPTSGMIYEQYF. The CDR3 DNA follows: TGCAGTGCCGGGCCGACTAGCGGGATGATCTACGAGCAGTACTTC.

About this clonotype itself: The junction shows a germline mismatch at one end, possibly a read error. This chain uses TRBV5-1 with TRBJ2-2; D tentatively fits TRBD1 or TRBD2 (6 bases each). CDR3 length: 14 amino acids. Germline V gene data show CDR1 as SGHRS and CDR2 as YFSETQ. Here the CDR3 DNA reads TGTGCCAGCAGCTTAGAGGGGGGAGTCGGGGAGCTGTTTTTT. It codes for CASSLEGGVGELFF.

The chain carries TRBV27 and TRBJ2-7; TRBD2 is a possible D gene (6 bases). CDR1 MNHEY and CDR2 SMNVEV come from the germline V gene (reference sequence). V lost 3 bases and J lost 3, with 15 bases in between. This CDR3 is 15 amino acids long. The CDR3 loop reads CASSFIGSQLYEQYF. The DNA of the CDR3 is TGTGCCAGCAGTTTTATCGGGAGCCAACTCTACGAGCAGTACTTC.

A word on this clonotype: No conserved phenylalanine or tryptophan ends this CDR3, so it is likely a read error. This chain links TRBV15 with TRBJ1-1, with D tentatively TRBD1 (6 bases). CDR1 and CDR2 from the germline V gene are LNHNV and YYDKDF (reference sequence). The CDR3 has 15 amino acids. V was trimmed by 0 bases and J by 1 base, leaving 9 bases between them. DNA for the CDR3: TGTGCCACCAGCAGAGACAGGGGTCCGAACACTGAAGCTTTCCTT. It yields the protein CATSRDRGPNTEAFL.